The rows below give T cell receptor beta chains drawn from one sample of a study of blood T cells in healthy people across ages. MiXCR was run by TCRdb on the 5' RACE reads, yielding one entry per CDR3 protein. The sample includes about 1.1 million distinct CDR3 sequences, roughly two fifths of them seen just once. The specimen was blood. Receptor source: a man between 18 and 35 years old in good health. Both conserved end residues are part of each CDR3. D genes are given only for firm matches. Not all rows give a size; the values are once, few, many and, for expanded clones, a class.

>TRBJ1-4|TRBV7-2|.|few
TGTGCCAGCAGCCAGGCCGCTGGAAAACTGTTTTTT
CASSQAAGKLFF
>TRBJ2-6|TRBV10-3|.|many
TGTGCCATCAGTGACAGTTCTGGGGCCAACGTCCTGACTTTC
CAISDSSGANVLTF
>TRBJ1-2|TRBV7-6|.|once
TGTGCCAGCAGCCGCAAGGACGGCTATGGCTACACCTTC
CASSRKDGYGYTF
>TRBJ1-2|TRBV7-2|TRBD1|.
TGTGCCAGCAGCCTGCGGGACAGGGGGGGTGGCTACACCTTC
CASSLRDRGGGYTF
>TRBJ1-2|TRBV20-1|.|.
TGCAGTCTCGGGGGCCAGAACCTATATGGCTACACCTTC
CSLGGQNLYGYTF
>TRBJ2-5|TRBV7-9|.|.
TGTGCCAGCAGCTTACCCTTCCGACTAGGGAAAGAGACCCGGTACTTC
CASSLPFRLGKETRYF
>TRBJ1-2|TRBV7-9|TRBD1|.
TGTGCCAGCAGCGCGGGACAGCTCAATGGCTACACCTTC
CASSAGQLNGYTF
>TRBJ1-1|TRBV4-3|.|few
TGCGCCAGCAGCCAAGATAGGGGGAGGGAAGCTTTCTTT
CASSQDRGREAFF
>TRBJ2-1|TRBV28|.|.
TGTGCCAGCAGTTTCGGTGGAGTAGACATTCAGTTCTTC
CASSFGGVDIQFF
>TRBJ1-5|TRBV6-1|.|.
TGTGCCAGCTCCCGCGGCGGGGGGCAAAGCAATCAGCCCCAGCATTTT
CASSRGGGQSNQPQHF
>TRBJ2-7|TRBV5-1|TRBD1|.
TGCGCCAGCAGTTTTCGGACAGGGCCCTCCGAGCAGTACTTC
CASSFRTGPSEQYF
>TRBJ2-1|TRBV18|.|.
TGTGCCAGCTCACCGTCCTCCCGAACAATATACAATGAGCAGTTCTTC
CASSPSSRTIYNEQFF
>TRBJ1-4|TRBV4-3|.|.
TGCGCCAGCAGCCCGGCAGCAGGCGAAAAACTGTTTTTT
CASSPAAGEKLFF
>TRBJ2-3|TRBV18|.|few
TGTGCCAGCTCGTCGAGTGCCCGCACAGATACGCAGTATTTT
CASSSSARTDTQYF
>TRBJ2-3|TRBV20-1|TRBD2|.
TGCAGTGAAATGGCGGGGGGGTCGCCAGATACGCAGTATTTT
CSEMAGGSPDTQYF
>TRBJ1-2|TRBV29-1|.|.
TGCAGCGTCGATGGGGGACACAGTGACTACACCTTC
CSVDGGHSDYTF
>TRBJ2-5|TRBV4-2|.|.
TGTGCCAGCAGCCAAGAAGGGCCTAAGGCCGTCCAAGAGACCCAGTACTTC
CASSQEGPKAVQETQYF
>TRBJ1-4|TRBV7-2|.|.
TGTGCCAGCACCCTGGAGACGAATAATGAAAAACTGTTTTTT
CASTLETNNEKLFF
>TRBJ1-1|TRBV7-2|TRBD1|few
TGTGCCAGCAGCCAGCAACAGGGGTTGAACACTGAAGCTTTCTTT
CASSQQQGLNTEAFF
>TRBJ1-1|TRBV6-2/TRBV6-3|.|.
TGTGCCAGCAAAAGGGGGGCCACTGAAGCTTTCTTT
CASKRGATEAFF
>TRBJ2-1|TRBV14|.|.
TGTGCCAGCAGCCAATATTGGCAGCAAGAATTGAATGAGCAGTTCTTC
CASSQYWQQELNEQFF
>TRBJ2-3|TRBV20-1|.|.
TGCAGTGCTAGGTCTACCTATATTAGCACAGATACGCAGTATTTT
CSARSTYISTDTQYF
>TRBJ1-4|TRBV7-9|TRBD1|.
TGTGCCAGCAGCCCCCGCGACAGGGACGAAAAACTGTTTTTT
CASSPRDRDEKLFF
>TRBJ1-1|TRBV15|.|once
TGTGCCACCAGCAGAGCGGTAGAGCACACTGAAGCTTTCTTT
CATSRAVEHTEAFF
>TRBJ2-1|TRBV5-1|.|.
TGCGCCAGCAGCTTGGACCCCCTTACCTACGAGCAGTTCTTC
CASSLDPLTYEQFF
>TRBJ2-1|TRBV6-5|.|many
TGTGCCAGCAGTTACTCGATTTTAACCAAGAGTAACAATGAGCAGTTCTTC
CASSYSILTKSNNEQFF
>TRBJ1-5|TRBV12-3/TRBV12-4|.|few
TGTGCCAGCAGCCCAGAGGGGGGCTTCAATCAGCCCCAGCATTTT
CASSPEGGFNQPQHF
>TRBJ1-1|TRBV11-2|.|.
TGTGCCAGCACATTGGGGAGGGAAGGCACTGAAGCTTTCTTT
CASTLGREGTEAFF
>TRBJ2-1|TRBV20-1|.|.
TGCAGTGCTAGCCACACCCCAAGCAATGAGCAGTTCTTC
CSASHTPSNEQFF
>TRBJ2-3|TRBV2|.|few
TGTGCCGACCGCCAGAGGGGGGGCACAGATACGCAGTATTTT
CADRQRGGTDTQYF
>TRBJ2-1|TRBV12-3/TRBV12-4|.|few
TGTGCCAGCAGTCACCCGGCGGCAGGGTACAATGAGCAGTTCTTC
CASSHPAAGYNEQFF